These 32 T cell receptor beta chains share one sample of origin, sequenced in a study of blood T cell repertoires in COVID-19. Here immunoSEQ multiplex PCR was the method, and the copy in TCRdb shows in-frame clones only, minus some. The table lists some 320,000 clones, 85% of them singletons. Sequenced: PBMCs or T cells enriched from blood (not recorded which). The receptors shown here come from a woman in her 30s who had been exposed to COVID-19.

In this sample, this clone turned up a few times. The chain joins TRBV5-8 to TRBJ2-7, with D tentatively TRBD2 (5 bases). The ends were cut back, 0 bases at V and 2 bases at J, with 12 bases in the middle. CDR1 is SGHTS and CDR2 is YDEGEE in the germline V gene. The CDR3 runs to 15 residues. The CDR3 sequence is CASSLERKRTYEQYF. The CDR3 DNA is TGTGCCAGCAGCTTGGAAAGAAAGCGGACCTACGAGCAGTACTTC.

In its sample, this clone was seen once. The V call is TRBV28, the J call TRBJ2-7; the match to TRBD2 covers 9 bases. Trimming removed 2 bases from V and 5 bases from J; junction bases left unmatched: 10. The CDR3 contains 16 residues. The V gene's germline CDR1 is MDHEN and CDR2 SYDVKM. CDR3 sequence: CASSLPRQGGGDEQYF. For the CDR3, the DNA is TGTGCCAGCAGTTTACCCCGACAGGGCGGGGGGGACGAGCAGTACTTC.

The rearrangement links TRBV27 to TRBJ1-1, with D tentatively TRBD1 (6 bases). Germline-derived CDR1 and CDR2 are MNHEY and SMNVEV (reference sequence). Between the trimmed V and J ends, which lost 3 bases and 10 bases, there was a span of 15 bases. The CDR3 consists of 13 residues. CDR3 sequence: CASSFGTTFAAFF. The CDR3 region has the DNA TGTGCCAGCAGTTTCGGGACAACCTTCGCAGCTTTCTTT.

The chain employs TRBV30 and TRBJ2-1, with 13 bases aligning to TRBD2. Germline V gene data show CDR1 as GTSNPN and CDR2 as SVGIG (reference sequence). The J segment lost 4 bases and the V segment lost 4 bases, leaving 10 bases of the junction unmatched. The CDR3 is 17 amino acids. The CDR3, as DNA: TGTGCCTGGACCGCAAGTGGGACTAGCGGGGTATACAATGAGCAGTTCTTC. Protein: CAWTASGTSGVYNEQFF.

The chain joins TRBV28 to TRBJ1-6; perhaps TRBD1 as D (5 bases). The CDR3 spans 14 residues. Trimming removed 3 bases from V and 7 bases from J, with 10 bases in between. From germline, CDR1 is MDHEN and CDR2 SYDVKM. CDR3 sequence reads: CASSFQGTNSPLHF. The CDR3 DNA reads as TGTGCCAGCAGTTTTCAGGGTACAAATTCACCCCTCCACTTT.

The chain has TRBV18 and TRBJ1-6; D not resolved. V was pared by 2 bases and J by 11 bases, with 13 bases between. The CDR3 has 14 amino acids. Germline CDR1 KGHSH, CDR2 LQKENI. The CDR3 is CASSPGDPRAPLHF. As DNA, the CDR3 is TGTGCCAGCTCACCAGGCGACCCTCGGGCACCCCTCCACTTT.

J is TRBJ2-7 and V is TRBV4-2; 10 nucleotides match TRBD1. The CDR3 contains 17 residues. Germline-derived CDR1 and CDR2 are LGHNA and YNFKEQ. The ends lost 0 bases at V and 2 bases at J; junction bases unmatched: 7. For the CDR3, the DNA is TGTGCCAGCAGCCAAGAAATGGCGGGACAGGGGACCTACGAGCAGTACTTC. Translation gives CASSQEMAGQGTYEQYF.

The CDR3 here is CASSLFGRGRGSEAFF. The CDR3 coding sequence is TGTGCCAGCAGTTTATTTGGAAGGGGGCGAGGTTCTGAAGCTTTCTTT. This sequence joins TRBV28 and TRBJ1-1; TRBD1 matches at 7 bases. The CDR3 length is 16 residues. Germline CDR1 MDHEN, CDR2 SYDVKM. V shed 1 base, J shed 6 bases, and the junction held 11 bases outside the gene matches.

CDR3 region: CASKTVNTEAFF. The CDR3 nucleotides are TGTGCCAGTAAGACAGTTAACACTGAAGCTTTCTTT. The chain has TRBV19 and TRBJ1-1; D may be TRBD1 (5 bases). Germline assignment: CDR1 LNHDA and CDR2 SQIVND (reference sequence). The V end was cut by 7 bases, the J end by 2 bases, with 8 bases between. The CDR3 runs to 12 residues.

V gene TRBV28 combines with J gene TRBJ1-2; TRBD1 matches 7 bases. The V segment lost 7 bases and the J segment 5 bases; nucleotides outside the gene matches: 22. CDR1 and CDR2 (germline): MDHEN, SYDVKM. The CDR3 covers 18 residues. CDR3 nucleotides: TGTGCCAGCACCCTTAGTGGGTACGGGACAGCGGCAAGTTATGGCTACACCTTC. Its protein is CASTLSGYGTAASYGYTF.

The gene calls are TRBV7-9 and TRBJ1-4; TRBD1 is a possible D gene (6 bases). The germline gives CDR1 SEHNR, CDR2 FQNEAQ (reference sequence). V was trimmed by 5 bases and J by 5 bases, leaving 15 bases between them. This CDR3 has 15 amino acids. CDR3 residues: CASSDDRRANEKLFF. The CDR3 DNA follows: TGTGCCAGCAGCGACGACAGGCGCGCCAATGAAAAACTGTTTTTT.

This chain's CDR3 is CASNSPGEVNEAFF. CDR3 sequence (DNA): TGTGCCAGCAATTCCCCGGGGGAGGTGAATGAAGCTTTCTTT. The chain uses TRBV28 and TRBJ1-1; possibly TRBD1 for D (5 bases). The CDR3 has 14 amino acids. V dropped 7 bases and J dropped 7 bases, with 19 bases sitting between them. Germline CDR1 MDHEN, CDR2 SYDVKM. Supplemented by reference TRBV28 and TRBJ1-1, the full variable domain reads DVKVTQSSRYLVKRTGEKVFLECVQDMDHENMFWYRQDPGLGLRLIYFSYDVKMKEKGDIPEGYSVSREKKERFSLILESASTNQTSMYLCASNSPGEVNEAFFGQGTRLTVV.

This clone turned up a few times. This same CDR3 is encoded by further DNA sequences in the sample. The V gene is TRBV9, the J gene TRBJ1-1, with 7 positions matching TRBD1. Germline values: CDR1 SGDLS, CDR2 YYNGEE. The length of the CDR3 is 14 residues. After removal of 0 bases from V and 4 bases from J, the junction contained 3 bases not matched to a gene. The CDR3 protein is CASSVVQGGTEAFF. The CDR3, as DNA: TGTGCCAGCAGCGTAGTCCAGGGGGGCACTGAAGCTTTCTTT.

This clone was seen only a few times. CDR3 residues: CAWTPASSYNSPLHF. The CDR3, as DNA: TGTGCCTGGACGCCAGCTAGCTCCTATAATTCACCCCTCCACTTT. The chain couples TRBV30 to TRBJ1-6; D is ambiguous. From germline, CDR1 is GTSNPN and CDR2 SVGIG (reference sequence). This CDR3 spans 15 amino acids. V shed 4 bases and J shed 0 bases, with 10 bases lying between them.

The chain carries TRBV2 and TRBJ1-4, with D possibly being TRBD1 (6 bases). Germline CDR1 SNHLY, CDR2 FYNNEI. There are 15 residues in the CDR3. Deletions cut 4 bases from V and 8 bases from J, with 17 bases between. For the CDR3, the DNA is TGTGCCAGCAGTGGGGGTGAGGACAGAGAGGAAAAACTGTTTTTT. The encoded protein is CASSGGEDREEKLFF.

V gene TRBV10-3 combines with J gene TRBJ2-1; a possible D gene is TRBD1 (5 bases). The germline CDR1 and CDR2 sequences are ENHRY and SYGVKD. Between the trimmed V and J ends, which lost 0 bases and 6 bases, there was a span of 12 bases. CDR3 length: 15 amino acids. The CDR3 bases are TGTGCCATCAGTGAGTCGATTGCAGGGATCAATGAGCAGTTCTTC. Its protein product is CAISESIAGINEQFF.

A word on this clone: Other nucleotide sequences in the sample specify the same CDR3. The chain couples TRBV6-5 to TRBJ1-2, with D possibly being TRBD1 (6 bases). Between the trimmed V and J ends, which lost 0 bases and 2 bases, there was a span of 7 bases. The CDR3 covers 14 residues. Germline CDR1 reads MNHEY; CDR2 reads SVGAGI. CDR3 residues: CASSYSGGNYGYTF. DNA for the CDR3: TGTGCCAGCAGTTACTCAGGGGGAAACTATGGCTACACCTTC.

The CDR3 sequence: CASSAKLPGIQFF. CDR3 DNA sequence: TGTGCCAGTAGTGCCAAACTTCCAGGAATCCAGTTCTTC. The chain has TRBV19 and TRBJ2-1, with D hard to call. CDR1 and CDR2 from the germline V gene are LNHDA and SQIVND (reference sequence). V was shortened by 5 bases and J by 13 bases, with 18 bases between the two germline ends. The CDR3 sequence is 13 residues long.

The chain is built from TRBV29-1 and TRBJ2-3, with 9 bases identical to TRBD2. This CDR3 has 17 amino acids. Unmatched junction bases numbered 9, after V lost 2 bases and J lost 0 bases. The germline gives CDR1 SQVTM, CDR2 ANQGSEA. CDR3 nucleotide sequence: TGCAGCGTTGAAAGGCGGGGGGGAATAACTAGCACAGATACGCAGTATTTT. Residues: CSVERRGGITSTDTQYF.

The chain joins TRBV3-1 (or the pseudogene TRBV3-2) to TRBJ2-5; TRBD1 is a possible D gene (5 bases). This CDR3 region has 12 residues. In germline, CDR1 is LGHDT, CDR2 YNNKEL (reference sequence). Trimming took 4 bases from V and 6 from J, leaving 9 bases between them. The CDR3 reads CASSRQGKTQYF. The DNA for the CDR3 is TGTGCCAGCAGCCGCCAGGGAAAGACCCAGTACTTC.

V gene TRBV5-6 combines with J gene TRBJ2-7; 8 bases are a match to TRBD1. The CDR3 spans 16 residues. Germline V gene data show CDR1 as SGHDT and CDR2 as YYEEEE. V shed 4 bases, J shed 3 bases, and the junction held 12 bases outside the gene matches. This CDR3 reads CASSLPGQGSGYEQYF. CDR3 nucleotide sequence: TGTGCCAGCAGCCTTCCAGGACAGGGTTCCGGCTACGAGCAGTACTTC.

The chain has TRBV5-5 and TRBJ2-7; D unclear. V shed 0 bases and J shed 3 bases, with 7 bases lying between them. Germline CDR1 SGHKS, CDR2 YYEKEE (reference sequence). The CDR3 is 13 residues long. In DNA, the CDR3 is TGTGCCAGCAGCTTGGCATTCGGCTACGAGCAGTACTTC. Encoded protein: CASSLAFGYEQYF.

The rearrangement links TRBV2 to TRBJ2-7, with 10 bases fitting TRBD1. This CDR3 is 15 amino acids long. V was clipped by 4 bases and J by 6 bases; unmatched bases: 9. CDR1 SNHLY and CDR2 FYNNEI come from the germline V gene. CDR3 bases: TGTGCCAGCAGTGTGAGGGGACAGGGGTCGGGCGAGCAGTACTTC. Translation: CASSVRGQGSGEQYF.

This clone was observed once. The J gene is TRBJ2-5, the V gene TRBV4-3, with 8 bases matching TRBD2. The CDR3 is 19 residues long. Germline CDR1 LGHNA, CDR2 YSLEER. Germline trimming cut 0 bases from V and 3 bases from J; bases unmatched to any gene: 15. The CDR3 loop is CASSQDFEAGGAGKETQYF. The CDR3 DNA is TGCGCCAGCAGCCAAGATTTCGAGGCCGGGGGGGCAGGAAAAGAGACCCAGTACTTC.

This chain uses TRBV30 with TRBJ1-3; D not certain. Germline CDR1 is GTSNPN and CDR2 is SVGIG (reference sequence). The ends were cut back, 4 bases at V and 7 bases at J, with 17 bases in the middle. The CDR3 totals 14 residues. DNA for the CDR3: TGTGCCTGGAAGACTCTGAGGGCGGAGAACACCATATATTTT. Translating gives CAWKTLRAENTIYF.

The CDR3, as DNA: TGTGCCAGCAGCCCCGGGATGAACACCGGGGAGCTGTTTTTT. Residues: CASSPGMNTGELFF. The rearrangement uses TRBV5-6 and TRBJ2-2; possible D gene TRBD2, 5 bases. Between the trimmed V and J ends, which lost 4 bases and 1 base, there was a span of 8 bases. The CDR3 totals 14 residues. Per the germline V gene, CDR1 is SGHDT and CDR2 is YYEEEE. Looking up the rest from reference TRBV5-6 and TRBJ2-2 gives the full variable domain: DAGVTQSPTHLIKTRGQQVTLRCSPKSGHDTVSWYQQALGQGPQFIFQYYEEEERQRGNFPDRFSGHQFPNYSSELNVNALLLGDSALYLCASSPGMNTGELFFGEGSRLTVL.

This clone was recorded once. V is TRBV7-9 and J is TRBJ1-5, with 7 bases fitting TRBD1. The V and J ends lost 5 bases and 5 bases, in that order; junction bases with no gene match: 9. The germline gives CDR1 SEHNR, CDR2 FQNEAQ (reference sequence). The CDR3 sequence is 15 residues long. The CDR3 nucleotides are TGTGCCAGCAGCCCGCCTGGGACAGAGCATCAGCCCCAGCATTTT. It codes for CASSPPGTEHQPQHF.

The chain has TRBV25-1 and TRBJ1-1; D is ambiguous. Per the germline V gene, CDR1 is MGHDK and CDR2 is SYGVNS. This CDR3 region has 14 residues. Trimming stripped 1 base from V and 1 base from J, with 7 bases between. CDR3 DNA sequence: TGTGCCAGCAGTGAATTAGGAGGGAACACTGAAGCTTTCTTT. Amino acids: CASSELGGNTEAFF.

This sequence joins TRBV27 and TRBJ1-5, with unresolved D. Trimming took off 5 bases at V and 7 bases at J, with 18 bases between the two ends. In germline, CDR1 is MNHEY, CDR2 SMNVEV (reference sequence). The length of the CDR3 is 15 residues. DNA of the CDR3: TGTGCCAGCAGTCCGACCCCGCGGAGGGTACAGCCCCAGCATTTT. It encodes CASSPTPRRVQPQHF.

The V gene is TRBV11-1, the J gene TRBJ1-1, with 7 bases aligning to TRBD1. Germline CDR1 SGHAT, CDR2 FQDESV (reference sequence). V lost 5 bases to trimming and J lost 2 bases; unmatched junction nucleotides: 8. CDR3 length: 15 amino acids. CDR3 sequence (DNA): TGTGCCAGCAGCACTACCGGGACAGTCAACACTGAAGCTTTCTTT. Amino acid sequence: CASSTTGTVNTEAFF.

V and J are TRBV28 and TRBJ2-5; possible D gene TRBD2, 5 bases. The germline V gene encodes CDR1 MDHEN and CDR2 SYDVKM. This CDR3 is built from 14 residues. Trimming cost V 6 bases and J 4 bases, with 15 bases left between them. The CDR3 is CASSPLARRETQYF. CDR3 nucleotide sequence: TGTGCCAGCAGCCCTCTAGCTCGAAGAGAGACCCAGTACTTC.

This clone showed up just a few times. The gene calls are TRBV2 and TRBJ1-2, with D unclear. From germline, CDR1 is SNHLY and CDR2 FYNNEI. Trimming removed 7 bases at V and 13 bases at J, with 16 bases between. The CDR3 is 11 residues long. CDR3 sequence reads: CASTGEVAITF. DNA of the CDR3: TGTGCCAGCACTGGAGAGGTCGCGATCACCTTC.